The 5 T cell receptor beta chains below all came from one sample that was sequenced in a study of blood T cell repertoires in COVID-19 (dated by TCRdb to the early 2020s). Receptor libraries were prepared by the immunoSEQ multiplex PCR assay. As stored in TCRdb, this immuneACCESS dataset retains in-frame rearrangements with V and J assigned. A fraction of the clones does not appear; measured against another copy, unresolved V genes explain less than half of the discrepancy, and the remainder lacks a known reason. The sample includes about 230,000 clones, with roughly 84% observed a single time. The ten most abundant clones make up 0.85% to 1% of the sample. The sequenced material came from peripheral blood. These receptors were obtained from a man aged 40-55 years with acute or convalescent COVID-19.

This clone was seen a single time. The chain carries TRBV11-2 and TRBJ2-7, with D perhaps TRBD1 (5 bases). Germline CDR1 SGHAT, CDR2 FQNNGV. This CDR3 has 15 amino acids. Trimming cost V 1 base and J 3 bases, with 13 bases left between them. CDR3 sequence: CASSLVGQSVYEQYF. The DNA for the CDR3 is TGTGCCAGCAGCTTAGTGGGGCAGTCCGTCTACGAGCAGTACTTC.

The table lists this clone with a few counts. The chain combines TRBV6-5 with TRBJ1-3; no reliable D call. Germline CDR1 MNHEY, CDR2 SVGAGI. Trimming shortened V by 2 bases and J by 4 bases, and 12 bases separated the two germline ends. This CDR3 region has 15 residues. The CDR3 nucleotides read TGTGCCAGCAGTTACGCCCCTCGGGAAGGAAACACCATATATTTT. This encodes CASSYAPREGNTIYF.

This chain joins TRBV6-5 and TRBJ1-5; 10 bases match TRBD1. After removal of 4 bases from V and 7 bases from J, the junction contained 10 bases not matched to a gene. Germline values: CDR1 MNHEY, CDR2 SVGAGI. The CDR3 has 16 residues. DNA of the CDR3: TGTGCCAGCAGTTCGGGGGACAGGGGCCGGGGGCAGCCCCAGCATTTT. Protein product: CASSSGDRGRGQPQHF.

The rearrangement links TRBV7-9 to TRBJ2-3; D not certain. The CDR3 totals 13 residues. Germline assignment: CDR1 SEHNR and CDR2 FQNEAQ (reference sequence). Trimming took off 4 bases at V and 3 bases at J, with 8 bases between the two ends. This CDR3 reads CASSSSGTDTQYF. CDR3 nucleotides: TGTGCCAGCAGCTCGTCCGGGACAGATACGCAGTATTTT.

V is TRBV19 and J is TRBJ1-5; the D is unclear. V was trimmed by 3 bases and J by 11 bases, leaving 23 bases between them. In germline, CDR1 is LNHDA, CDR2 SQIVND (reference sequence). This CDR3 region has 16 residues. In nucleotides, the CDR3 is TGTGCCAGTAGTATGTCTCTCAGGCAGGTCGCTTTAGCCCAGCATTTT. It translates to CASSMSLRQVALAQHF. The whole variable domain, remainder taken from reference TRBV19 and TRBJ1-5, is DGGITQSPKYLFRKEGQNVTLSCEQNLNHDAMYWYRQDPGQGLRLIYYSQIVNDFQKGDIAEGYSVSREKKESFPLTVTSAQKNPTAFYLCASSMSLRQVALAQHFGDGTRLSIL.